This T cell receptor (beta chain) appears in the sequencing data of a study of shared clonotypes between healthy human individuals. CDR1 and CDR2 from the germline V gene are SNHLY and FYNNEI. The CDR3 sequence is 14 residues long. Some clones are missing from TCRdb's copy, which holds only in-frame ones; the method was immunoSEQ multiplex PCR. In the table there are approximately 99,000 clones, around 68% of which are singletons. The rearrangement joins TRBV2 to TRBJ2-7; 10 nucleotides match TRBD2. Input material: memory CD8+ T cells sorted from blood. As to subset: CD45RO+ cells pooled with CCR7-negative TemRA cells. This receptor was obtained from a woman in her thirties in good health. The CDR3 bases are TGTGCGCTGGGACTAGCGAGTAGCTCCTACGAGCAGTACTTC. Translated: CALGLASSSYEQYF.